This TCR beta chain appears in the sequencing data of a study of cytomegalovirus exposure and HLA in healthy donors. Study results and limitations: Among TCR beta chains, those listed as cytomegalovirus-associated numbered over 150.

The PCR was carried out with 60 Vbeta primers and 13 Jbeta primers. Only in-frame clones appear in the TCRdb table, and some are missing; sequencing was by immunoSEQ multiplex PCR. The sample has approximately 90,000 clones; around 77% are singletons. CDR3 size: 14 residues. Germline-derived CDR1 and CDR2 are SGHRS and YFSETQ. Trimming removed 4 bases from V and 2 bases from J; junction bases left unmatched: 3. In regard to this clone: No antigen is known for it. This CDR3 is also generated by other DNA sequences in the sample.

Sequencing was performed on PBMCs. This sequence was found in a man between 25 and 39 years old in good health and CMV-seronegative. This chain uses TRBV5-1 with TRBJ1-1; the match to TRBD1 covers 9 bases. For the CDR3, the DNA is TGCGCCAGCAGCGTACAGGGGGCAAACACTGAAGCTTTCTTT. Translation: CASSVQGANTEAFF.